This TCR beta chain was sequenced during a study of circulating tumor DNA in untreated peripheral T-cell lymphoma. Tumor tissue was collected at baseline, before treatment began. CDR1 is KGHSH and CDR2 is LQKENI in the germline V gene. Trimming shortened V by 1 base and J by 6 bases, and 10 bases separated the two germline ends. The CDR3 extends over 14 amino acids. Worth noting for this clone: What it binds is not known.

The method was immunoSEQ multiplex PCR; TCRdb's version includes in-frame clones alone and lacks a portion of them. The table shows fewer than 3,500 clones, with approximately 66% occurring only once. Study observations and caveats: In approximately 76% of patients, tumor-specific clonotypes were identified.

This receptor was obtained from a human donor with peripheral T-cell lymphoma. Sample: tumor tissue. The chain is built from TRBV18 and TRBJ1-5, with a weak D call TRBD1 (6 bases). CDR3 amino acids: CASSPLQGSQPQHF. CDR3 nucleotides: TGTGCCAGCTCACCACTACAGGGAAGTCAGCCCCAGCATTTT.